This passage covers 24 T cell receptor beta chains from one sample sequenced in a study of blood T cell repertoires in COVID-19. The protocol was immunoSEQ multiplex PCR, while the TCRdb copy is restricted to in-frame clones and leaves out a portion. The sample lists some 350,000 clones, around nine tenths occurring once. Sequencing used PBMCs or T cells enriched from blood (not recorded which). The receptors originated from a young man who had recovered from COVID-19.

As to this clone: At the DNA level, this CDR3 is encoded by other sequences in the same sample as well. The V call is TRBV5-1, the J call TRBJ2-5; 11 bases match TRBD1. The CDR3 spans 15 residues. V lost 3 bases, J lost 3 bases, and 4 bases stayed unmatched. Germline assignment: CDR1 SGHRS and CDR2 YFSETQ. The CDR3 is CASSSRGQGEETQYF. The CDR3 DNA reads TGCGCCAGCAGCTCCCGGGGACAGGGGGAAGAGACCCAGTACTTC.

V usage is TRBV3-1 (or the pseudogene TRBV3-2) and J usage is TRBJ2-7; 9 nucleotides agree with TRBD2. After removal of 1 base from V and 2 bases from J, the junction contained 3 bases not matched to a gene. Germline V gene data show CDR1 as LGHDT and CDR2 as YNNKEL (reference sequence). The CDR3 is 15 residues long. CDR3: CASSQGLAETYEQYF. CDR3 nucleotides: TGTGCCAGCAGCCAAGGACTAGCGGAAACCTACGAGCAGTACTTC.

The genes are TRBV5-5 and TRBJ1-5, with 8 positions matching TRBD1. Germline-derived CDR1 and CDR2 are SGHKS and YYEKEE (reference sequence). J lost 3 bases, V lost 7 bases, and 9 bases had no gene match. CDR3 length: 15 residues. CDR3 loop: CASSPLTGANQPQHF. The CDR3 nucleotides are TGTGCCAGCTCTCCCCTGACAGGGGCCAATCAGCCCCAGCATTTT. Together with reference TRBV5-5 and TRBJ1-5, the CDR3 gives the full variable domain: DAGVTQSPTHLIKTRGQQVTLRCSPISGHKSVSWYQQVLGQGPQFIFQYYEKEERGRGNFPDRFSARQFPNYSSELNVNALLLGDSALYLCASSPLTGANQPQHFGDGTRLSIL.

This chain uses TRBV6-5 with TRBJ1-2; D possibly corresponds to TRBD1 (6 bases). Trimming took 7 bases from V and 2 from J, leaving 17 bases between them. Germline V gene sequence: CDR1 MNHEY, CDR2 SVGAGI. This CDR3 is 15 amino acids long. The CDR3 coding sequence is TGTGCCAGCAAACTCTTGGACAGCAAAAACTATGGCTACACCTTC. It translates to CASKLLDSKNYGYTF.

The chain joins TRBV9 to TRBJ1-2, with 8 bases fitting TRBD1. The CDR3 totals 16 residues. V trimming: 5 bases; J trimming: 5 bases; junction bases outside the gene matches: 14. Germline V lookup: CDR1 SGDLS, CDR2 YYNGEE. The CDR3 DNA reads TGTGCCAGCAGAGACTCGGTCGGACAGGGAGATTATGGCTACACCTTC. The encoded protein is CASRDSVGQGDYGYTF.

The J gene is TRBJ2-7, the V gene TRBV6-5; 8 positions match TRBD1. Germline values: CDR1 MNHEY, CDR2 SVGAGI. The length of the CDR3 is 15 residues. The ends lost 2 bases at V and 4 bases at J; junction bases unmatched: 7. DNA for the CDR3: TGTGCCAGCAGTTACATCGGACAGGGCGGTTACGAGCAGTACTTC. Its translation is CASSYIGQGGYEQYF.

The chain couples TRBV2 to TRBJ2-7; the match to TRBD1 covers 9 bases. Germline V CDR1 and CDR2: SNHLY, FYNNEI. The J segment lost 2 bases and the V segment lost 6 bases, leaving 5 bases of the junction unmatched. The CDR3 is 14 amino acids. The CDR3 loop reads CASSGQGITYEQYF. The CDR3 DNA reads TGTGCCAGCAGCGGACAGGGGATTACCTACGAGCAGTACTTC. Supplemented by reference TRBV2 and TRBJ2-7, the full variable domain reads EPEVTQTPSHQVTQMGQEVILRCVPISNHLYFYWYRQILGQKVEFLVSFYNNEISEKSEIFDDQFSVERPDGSNFTLKIRSTKLEDSAMYFCASSGQGITYEQYFGPGTRLTVT.

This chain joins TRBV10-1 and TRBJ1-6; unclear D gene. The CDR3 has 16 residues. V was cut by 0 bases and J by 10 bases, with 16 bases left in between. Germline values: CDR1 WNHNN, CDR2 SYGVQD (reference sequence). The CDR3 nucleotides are TGCGCCAGCAGTGAGTCGAAGGTCGGGGAAAGATCACCCCTCCACTTT. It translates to CASSESKVGERSPLHF.

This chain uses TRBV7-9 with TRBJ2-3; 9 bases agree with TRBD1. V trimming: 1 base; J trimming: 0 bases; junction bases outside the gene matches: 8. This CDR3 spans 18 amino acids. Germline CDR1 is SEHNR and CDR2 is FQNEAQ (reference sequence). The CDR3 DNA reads TGTGCCAGCAGCTTAGGAACCTACAGGGGGCCCAGCACAGATACGCAGTATTTT. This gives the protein CASSLGTYRGPSTDTQYF.

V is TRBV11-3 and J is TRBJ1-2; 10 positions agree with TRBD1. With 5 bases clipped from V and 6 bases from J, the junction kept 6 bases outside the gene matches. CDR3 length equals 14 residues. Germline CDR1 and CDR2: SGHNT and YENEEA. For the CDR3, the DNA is TGTGCCAGCAGCCGGGGACAGGGGTTCGATGGCTACACCTTC. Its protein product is CASSRGQGFDGYTF.

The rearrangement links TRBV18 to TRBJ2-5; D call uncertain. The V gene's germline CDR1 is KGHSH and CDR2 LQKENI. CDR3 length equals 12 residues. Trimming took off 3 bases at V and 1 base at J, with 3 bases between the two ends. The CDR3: CASSPSQETQYF. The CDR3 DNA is TGTGCCAGCTCACCCTCCCAAGAGACCCAGTACTTC.

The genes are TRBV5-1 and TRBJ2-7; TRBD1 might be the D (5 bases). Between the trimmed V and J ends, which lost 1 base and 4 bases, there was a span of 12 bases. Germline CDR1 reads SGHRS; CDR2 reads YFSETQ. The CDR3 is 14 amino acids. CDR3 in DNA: TGCGCCAGCAGCTTGCTTCCAGGGCGGTACGAGCAGTACTTC. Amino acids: CASSLLPGRYEQYF.

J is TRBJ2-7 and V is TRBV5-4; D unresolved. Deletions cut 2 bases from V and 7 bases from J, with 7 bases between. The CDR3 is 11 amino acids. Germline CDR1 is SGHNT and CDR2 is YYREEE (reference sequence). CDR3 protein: CASSFRREQYF. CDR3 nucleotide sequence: TGTGCCAGCAGCTTCAGGCGTGAGCAGTACTTC.

The CDR3 loop is CASSSGQVQETQYF. Written as DNA, the CDR3 is TGTGCCAGCAGCTCGGGACAGGTCCAAGAGACCCAGTACTTC. This chain links TRBV7-9 with TRBJ2-5; TRBD1 agrees at 8 bases. Germline V gene sequence: CDR1 SEHNR, CDR2 FQNEAQ (reference sequence). The CDR3 is made up of 14 amino acids. With 4 bases clipped from V and 1 base from J, the junction kept 2 bases outside the gene matches.

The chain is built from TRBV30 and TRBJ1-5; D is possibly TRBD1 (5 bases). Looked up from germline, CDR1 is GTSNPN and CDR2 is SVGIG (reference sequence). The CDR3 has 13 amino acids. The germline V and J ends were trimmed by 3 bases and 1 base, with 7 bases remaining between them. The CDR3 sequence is CAWSRASNQPQHF. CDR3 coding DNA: TGTGCCTGGAGCAGGGCCAGCAATCAGCCCCAGCATTTT.

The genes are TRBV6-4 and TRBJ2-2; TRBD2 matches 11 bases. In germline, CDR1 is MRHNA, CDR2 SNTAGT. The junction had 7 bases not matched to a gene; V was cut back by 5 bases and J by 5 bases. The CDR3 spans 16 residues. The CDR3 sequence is CASSRLAGTRTGELFF. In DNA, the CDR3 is TGTGCCAGCAGTAGACTAGCGGGGACAAGAACCGGGGAGCTGTTTTTT.

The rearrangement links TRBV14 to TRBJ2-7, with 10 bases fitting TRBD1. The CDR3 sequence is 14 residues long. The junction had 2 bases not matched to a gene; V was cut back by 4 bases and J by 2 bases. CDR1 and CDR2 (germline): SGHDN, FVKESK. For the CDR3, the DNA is TGTGCCAGCAGCCCAGGGACAGGGGCCTACGAGCAGTACTTC. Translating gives CASSPGTGAYEQYF. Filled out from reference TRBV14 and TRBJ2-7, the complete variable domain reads EAGVTQFPSHSVIEKGQTVTLRCDPISGHDNLYWYRRVMGKEIKFLLHFVKESKQDESGMPNNRFLAERTGGTYSTLKVQPAELEDSGVYFCASSPGTGAYEQYFGPGTRLTVT.

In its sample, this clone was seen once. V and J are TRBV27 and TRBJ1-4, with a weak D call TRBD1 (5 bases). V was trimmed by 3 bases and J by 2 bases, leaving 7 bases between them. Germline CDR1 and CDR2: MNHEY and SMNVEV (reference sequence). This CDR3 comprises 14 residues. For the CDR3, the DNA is TGTGCCAGCAGTTTCCAGGGTACTAATGAAAAACTGTTTTTT. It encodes CASSFQGTNEKLFF.

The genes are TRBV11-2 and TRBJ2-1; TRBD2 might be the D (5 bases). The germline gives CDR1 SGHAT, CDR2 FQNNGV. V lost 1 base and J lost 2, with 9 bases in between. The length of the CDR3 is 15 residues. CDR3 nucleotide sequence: TGTGCCAGCAGCTTAGGGCAGCGGACCTACAATGAGCAGTTCTTC. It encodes CASSLGQRTYNEQFF.

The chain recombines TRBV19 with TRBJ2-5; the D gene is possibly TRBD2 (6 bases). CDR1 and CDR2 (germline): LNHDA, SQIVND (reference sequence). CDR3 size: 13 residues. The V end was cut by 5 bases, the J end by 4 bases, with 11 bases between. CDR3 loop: CASSPRRGETQYF. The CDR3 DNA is TGTGCCAGTAGTCCGCGGAGGGGAGAGACCCAGTACTTC.

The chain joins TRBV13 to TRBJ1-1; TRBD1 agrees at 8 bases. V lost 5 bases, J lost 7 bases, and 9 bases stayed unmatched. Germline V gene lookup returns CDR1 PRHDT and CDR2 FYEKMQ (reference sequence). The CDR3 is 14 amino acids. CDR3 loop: CASSRPTGVIEAFF. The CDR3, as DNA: TGTGCCAGCAGCCGACCGACAGGGGTAATTGAAGCTTTCTTT.

The CDR3 DNA reads as TGTGCCAGCAGTTTAGGAACAGGGATTTATTCACCCCTCCACTTT. Its translation: CASSLGTGIYSPLHF. The chain links TRBV27 to TRBJ1-6; TRBD1 is a possible D gene (6 bases). Germline CDR1 and CDR2: MNHEY and SMNVEV (reference sequence). The CDR3 has 15 residues. The V and J ends lost 2 bases and 8 bases respectively, with 13 bases between them.

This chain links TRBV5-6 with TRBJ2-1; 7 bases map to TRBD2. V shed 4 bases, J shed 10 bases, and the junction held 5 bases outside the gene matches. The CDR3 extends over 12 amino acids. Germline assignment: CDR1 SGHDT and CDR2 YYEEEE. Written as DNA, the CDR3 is TGTGCCAGCAGCAGACTAGCTCAAGAGCAGTTCTTC. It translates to CASSRLAQEQFF.

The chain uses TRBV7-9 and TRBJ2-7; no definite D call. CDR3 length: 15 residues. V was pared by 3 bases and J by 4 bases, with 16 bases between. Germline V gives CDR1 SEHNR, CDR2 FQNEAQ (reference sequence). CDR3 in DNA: TGTGCCAGCAGCTTGGGCCGGTCATCTTCTTACGAGCAGTACTTC. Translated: CASSLGRSSSYEQYF.